This T cell receptor beta chain emerged from a study of T cell repertoires in cytomegalovirus infection (dated by TCRdb to between 2017 and 2020). Study-wide context: The peptide stimulations were aimed at well-studied HLA-B-restricted epitopes as well as recently identified HLA-C-restricted CMV epitopes, whose presentation resists viral immunomodulation. Donor HLA type was relevant to the analysis, as public TCR beta signatures indicated carriage of CMV infection together with the matching HLA type. The study at large found these results: The ex vivo response was dominated by HLA-C-restricted CMV-specific TCR beta clonotypes, which also provided the single most frequent clonotype in two of eight donors. In both this cohort and an independent cohort of several hundred donors, the cumulative frequency of public TCR beta family members distinguished carriers of CMV infection plus the relevant HLA type.

From the cysteine through the phenylalanine, the CDR3 covers 16 amino acids. Only the CDR3 portion is preserved as DNA: 48 bases, with reading frame beginning at the first base. As encoded in the germline V gene, CDR1 is SNHLY while CDR2 is FYNNEI. V loses 6 bases, J loses 1 base, and the germline ends lie 15 bases apart. Remarks on this clonotype: No antigen is known for it. Within one base of it there is no much larger clone, and no base qualities were kept.

Instrument used: Illumina HiSeq 1500. Through fastp at Q25 and MiXCR, TCRdb rebuilt clones from the public reads, retaining in-frame beta chains. Entries are consolidated by CDR3 protein sequence, retaining the most common genes and DNA. This sample holds some 500,000 distinct CDR3 sequences; under 45% were observed only once. The ten largest make up more than 40% of the sample. The label giving this sample's treatment or condition can be read as: in vitro stimulation with specific CMV peptide epitopes to enrich CMV-specific T cells. This receptor was identified in a human donor in good health (CMV status not recorded). Some clones in this sample may be carry-over from other donors' samples. The chain is encoded by TRBV2 joined to TRBJ2-2; a weak D assignment points to TRBD2 (6 bases agree). Sequencing was performed on cultured PBMCs, taken from culture after CMV antigen stimulation. The encoded CDR3 is CASSPTGLVNTGELFF. The DNA is as follows: TGTGCCAGCAGCCCAACGGGACTCGTGAACACCGGGGAGCTGTTTTTT.